The 16 T cell receptor beta chains given below trace back to one sample, sequenced in a study of TIL therapy for anti-PD-1-resistant metastatic lung cancer. Time point described: pre-treatment sample, taken before nivolumab and TIL therapy. The tumor samples were excised metastases, mostly pleural nodules or supraclavicular lymph nodes. Sequencing used immunoSEQ v3. The repertoire was sequenced with immunoSEQ multiplex PCR; TCRdb's copy has only in-frame clones and lacks some. There are 7,000 to 9,000 clones in the sample; 74% occur only once, and 6% to 7.5% lies in the top ten. The sample here was tumor tissue, taken at baseline. The receptors shown here come from a person aged 25-80 years with non-small cell lung cancer.

The chain uses TRBV9 and TRBJ1-3; D gene unclear. The V and J ends lost 3 bases and 2 bases respectively, with 12 bases between them. CDR3 length: 15 residues. The germline V gene has CDR1 SGDLS and CDR2 YYNGEE. The CDR3 DNA is TGTGCCAGCAGCGCGCGACCGGGGACTGGAAACACCATATATTTT. It codes for CASSARPGTGNTIYF. The whole variable domain, remainder taken from reference TRBV9 and TRBJ1-3, is DSGVTQTPKHLITATGQRVTLRCSPRSGDLSVYWYQQSLDQGLQFLIQYYNGEERAKGNILERFSAQQFPDLHSELNLSSLELGDSALYFCASSARPGTGNTIYFGEGSWLTVV.

This clone appeared a few times. This rearrangement joins TRBV13 to TRBJ1-1; D gene ambiguous. Germline V gene sequence: CDR1 PRHDT, CDR2 FYEKMQ (reference sequence). CDR3 length equals 13 residues. Between the trimmed V and J ends, which lost 8 bases and 6 bases, there was a span of 16 bases. CDR3 sequence (DNA): TGTGCCAGCCGTTGGGCCACCTCGGCTGAAGCTTTCTTT. Residues: CASRWATSAEAFF.

The genes are TRBV11-1 and TRBJ2-4, with D possibly matching TRBD2 (5 bases). The length of the CDR3 is 13 residues. Trimming shortened V by 5 bases and J by 2 bases, and 7 bases separated the two germline ends. Germline V gene lookup returns CDR1 SGHAT and CDR2 FQDESV (reference sequence). CDR3 sequence (DNA): TGTGCCAGCAGCCCGGGATCCAAAAACATTCAGTACTTC. This translates into CASSPGSKNIQYF.

The chain employs TRBV5-5 and TRBJ2-3; TRBD2 might be the D (6 bases). The CDR3 runs 17 residues. V was pared by 6 bases and J by 5 bases, with 25 bases between. Germline CDR1 reads SGHKS; CDR2 reads YYEKEE (reference sequence). The CDR3 nucleotides read TGTGCCAGCACTCGAAGAATGGGACTCCCGGACATAGATACGCAGTATTTT. Translated: CASTRRMGLPDIDTQYF. Variable domain in full (rest from reference TRBV5-5 and TRBJ2-3): DAGVTQSPTHLIKTRGQQVTLRCSPISGHKSVSWYQQVLGQGPQFIFQYYEKEERGRGNFPDRFSARQFPNYSSELNVNALLLGDSALYLCASTRRMGLPDIDTQYFGPGTRLTVL.

The CDR3 DNA reads TGTGCCAGCAGTGAAGCCGGGACAGCGTATGGCTACACCTTC. Its translation: CASSEAGTAYGYTF. V usage is TRBV6-1 and J usage is TRBJ1-2; TRBD1 matches 7 bases. With 0 bases clipped from V and 5 bases from J, the junction kept 3 bases outside the gene matches. The germline V gene has CDR1 MNHNS and CDR2 SASEGT. The CDR3 length is 14 residues.

J is TRBJ1-2 and V is TRBV28; 7 bases align to TRBD1. The CDR3 is 14 residues long. V shed 1 base, J shed 5 bases, and the junction held 4 bases outside the gene matches. Looked up from germline, CDR1 is MDHEN and CDR2 is SYDVKM. The CDR3 loop reads CASSLLSGGYGYTF. The CDR3 DNA follows: TGTGCCAGCAGTTTATTGTCAGGGGGGTATGGCTACACCTTC.

In its sample, this clone was seen once. V is TRBV28 and J is TRBJ2-7, with D possibly TRBD2 on 5 matching bases. The germline gives CDR1 MDHEN, CDR2 SYDVKM. The CDR3 loop spans 15 amino acids. V lost 6 bases, J lost 5 bases, and 20 bases lay in between. CDR3 protein: CASRETGISSNEQYF. The CDR3 DNA sequence: TGTGCCAGCAGAGAAACCGGGATCTCCAGTAACGAGCAGTACTTC.

In its sample, this clone was seen a few times. The chain combines TRBV28 with TRBJ2-1; D not certain. The germline gives CDR1 MDHEN, CDR2 SYDVKM. V was clipped by 5 bases and J by 5 bases, with 16 bases between them. The CDR3 sequence is 15 residues long. CDR3 nucleotide sequence: TGTGCCAGCAGTCCCTCGGGCGGAGTTCACAATGAGCAGTTCTTC. Its translation is CASSPSGGVHNEQFF.

The rearrangement uses TRBV19 and TRBJ1-5, with unresolved D. Trimming cost V 5 bases and J 1 base, with 12 bases left between them. CDR1 LNHDA and CDR2 SQIVND come from the germline V gene (reference sequence). The CDR3 has 15 amino acids. CDR3 loop: CASSLKGSSNQPQHF. CDR3 nucleotide sequence: TGTGCCAGTAGTCTTAAGGGTTCAAGCAATCAGCCCCAGCATTTT.

This clone was seen a handful of times. The rearrangement links TRBV11-2 to TRBJ2-7; D gene unclear. With 1 base removed from V and 5 bases from J, the gap between germline ends came to 9 bases. This CDR3 has 13 residues. Germline V gene lookup returns CDR1 SGHAT and CDR2 FQNNGV. The CDR3 loop is CASSLVGQNEQYF. In DNA, the CDR3 is TGTGCCAGCAGCTTAGTCGGGCAGAACGAGCAGTACTTC.

The chain joins TRBV10-3 to TRBJ2-1; D is ambiguous. This CDR3 spans 14 amino acids. V dropped 6 bases and J dropped 4 bases, with 13 bases sitting between them. Germline lookup yields CDR1 ENHRY and CDR2 SYGVKD. The CDR3 region is CAIRGDQRYNEQFF. CDR3 DNA: TGTGCCATCAGGGGCGACCAAAGGTACAATGAGCAGTTCTTC.

The chain couples TRBV28 to TRBJ1-2, with unresolved D. Germline V CDR1 and CDR2: MDHEN, SYDVKM. The CDR3 runs to 17 residues. V was trimmed by 2 bases and J by 4 bases, leaving 20 bases between them. The CDR3: CASSLRQVTRFRYGYTF. The CDR3 bases are TGTGCCAGCAGTTTAAGGCAGGTCACTCGTTTCCGCTATGGCTACACCTTC.

This chain joins TRBV7-8 and TRBJ1-4, with D possibly matching TRBD1 (6 bases). In germline, CDR1 is SGHVS, CDR2 FQNEAQ. V was shortened by 8 bases and J by 3 bases, with 13 bases between the two germline ends. The CDR3 length is 14 residues. The CDR3 protein is CASSLTGPNEKLFF. For the CDR3, the DNA is TGTGCCAGCTCATTGACAGGCCCTAATGAAAAACTGTTTTTT.

This clone was detected a few times. The chain is built from TRBV19 and TRBJ2-5; unclear D gene. The CDR3 is 11 amino acids. Germline assignment: CDR1 LNHDA and CDR2 SQIVND (reference sequence). V was clipped by 6 bases and J by 6 bases, with 8 bases between them. The CDR3 is CASSLGQTQYF. For the CDR3, the DNA is TGTGCCAGTAGCTTAGGGCAGACCCAGTACTTC.

V gene TRBV7-8 combines with J gene TRBJ1-5; the D is unclear. The CDR3 has 15 amino acids. Germline CDR1 reads SGHVS; CDR2 reads FQNEAQ. Deletions cut 1 base from V and 5 bases from J, with 12 bases between. CDR3 bases: TGTGCCAGCAGCTTAGGGATAATTATGGATCAGCCCCAGCATTTT. Its translation is CASSLGIIMDQPQHF.

The rearrangement links TRBV7-8 to TRBJ1-6; D gene uncertain. This CDR3 region has 17 residues. Germline-derived CDR1 and CDR2 are SGHVS and FQNEAQ. V gave up 0 bases and J gave up 7 bases, with 16 bases separating them. The CDR3 nucleotides read TGTGCCAGCAGCTTAGCAGTCTCGCGGTATGGGAATTCACCCCTCCACTTT. Translated: CASSLAVSRYGNSPLHF. Supplemented by reference TRBV7-8 and TRBJ1-6, the full variable domain reads GAGVSQSPRYKVAKRGQDVALRCDPISGHVSLFWYQQALGQGPEFLTYFQNEAQLDKSGLPSDRFFAERPEGSVSTLKIQRTQQEDSAVYLCASSLAVSRYGNSPLHFGNGTRLTVT.